The 17 T cell receptor beta chains below all came from one sample that was sequenced in a study of blood T cell repertoires in COVID-19. Clones were read by immunoSEQ multiplex PCR, and TCRdb kept only the in-frame ones, dropping some. The sample carries some 360,000 clones, roughly 86% recorded once. What was sequenced was PBMCs or T cells enriched from blood (not recorded which). The receptors were sampled from a woman aged 25 to 39 who had been exposed to COVID-19.

The genes are TRBV9 and TRBJ2-6; maybe TRBD2 (6 bases). Germline assignment: CDR1 SGDLS and CDR2 YYNGEE. Between the trimmed V and J ends, which lost 2 bases and 4 bases, there was a span of 25 bases. CDR3 size: 20 residues. Here the CDR3 reads CASSVPPGSGPLSGANVLTF. CDR3 DNA: TGTGCCAGCAGCGTCCCCCCCGGGAGCGGCCCTCTGAGCGGGGCCAACGTCCTGACTTTC.

The genes are TRBV5-8 and TRBJ2-1, with D possibly being TRBD1 (5 bases). V was pared by 3 bases and J by 4 bases, with 14 bases between. Germline V gene data show CDR1 as SGHTS and CDR2 as YDEGEE. The CDR3 totals 15 residues. In DNA, the CDR3 is TGTGCCAGCAGCTCTCCCTTTGACAGATACAATGAGCAGTTCTTC. Translated: CASSSPFDRYNEQFF.

J is TRBJ1-2 and V is TRBV5-6, with 8 bases fitting TRBD1. The CDR3 has 13 amino acids. V shed 0 bases and J 8 bases; nucleotides not matched to a gene: 3. Germline loops: CDR1 SGHDT, CDR2 YYEEEE. As DNA, the CDR3 is TGTGCCAGCAGCTTGGCCAGGGGGCTGGGCTACACCTTC. Translated: CASSLARGLGYTF.

This sequence joins TRBV9 and TRBJ2-1; 7 nucleotides match TRBD2. CDR3 size: 15 residues. CDR1 and CDR2 from the germline V gene are SGDLS and YYNGEE. Trimming at V came to 0 bases and at J to 2 bases, leaving 2 bases not matched to a gene. CDR3 residues: CASSVGGSTYNEQFF. CDR3 sequence (DNA): TGTGCCAGCAGCGTAGGCGGGAGCACCTACAATGAGCAGTTCTTC. Combining the CDR3 with reference TRBV9 and TRBJ2-1 gives the whole variable domain DSGVTQTPKHLITATGQRVTLRCSPRSGDLSVYWYQQSLDQGLQFLIQYYNGEERAKGNILERFSAQQFPDLHSELNLSSLELGDSALYFCASSVGGSTYNEQFFGPGTRLTVL.

This clone was observed a few times. The chain links TRBV4-1 to TRBJ2-1; no reliable D call. The CDR3 has 12 residues. The germline V gene encodes CDR1 MGHRA and CDR2 YSYEKL. Trimming left V 2 bases short and J 6 bases short, with 5 bases between. The CDR3 reads CASSQTVNEQFF. For the CDR3, the DNA is TGCGCCAGCAGCCAAACAGTCAATGAGCAGTTCTTC.

V usage is TRBV6-5 and J usage is TRBJ1-1, with D perhaps matching TRBD1 (6 bases). The length of the CDR3 is 15 residues. Trimming left V 0 bases short and J 4 bases short, with 12 bases between. In germline, CDR1 is MNHEY, CDR2 SVGAGI. CDR3 nucleotide sequence: TGTGCCAGCAGTTACTCGATAAGGGGGGGCACTGAAGCTTTCTTT. It is translated as CASSYSIRGGTEAFF.

The rearrangement links TRBV6-5 to TRBJ2-7, with D possibly being TRBD2 (6 bases). Germline CDR1 reads MNHEY; CDR2 reads SVGAGI. The CDR3 sequence is 13 residues long. With 6 bases removed from V and 5 bases from J, the gap between germline ends came to 14 bases. CDR3 sequence reads: CASSLSGRNEQYF. The DNA of the CDR3 is TGTGCCAGCAGCCTCTCAGGGAGGAACGAGCAGTACTTC.

This rearrangement joins TRBV6-1 to TRBJ2-7; D might be TRBD1 (6 bases). CDR1 is MNHNS and CDR2 is SASEGT in the germline V gene. The CDR3 runs to 15 residues. Trimming pared 2 bases from V and 3 bases from J, leaving 14 bases between. CDR3 loop: CASSEPSDSGYEQYF. The CDR3 nucleotides are TGTGCCAGCAGTGAACCGTCGGACAGCGGCTACGAGCAGTACTTC.

Details on this clone: The junction differs from germline at one of its ends, possibly a read error. The genes are TRBV6-5 and TRBJ2-2; D possibly corresponds to TRBD1 (6 bases). CDR1 is MNHEY, CDR2 SVGAGI, per germline. This CDR3 comprises 15 residues. The CDR3 nucleotides are TGTGCCAGCAGTACCGGACAGTGGAACCCCGGGGAGCTGTTTTTT. Protein: CASSTGQWNPGELFF.

The table lists this clone with a few counts. The V gene is TRBV9, the J gene TRBJ2-2, with D perhaps TRBD1 (6 bases). The CDR3 has 14 residues. Germline values: CDR1 SGDLS, CDR2 YYNGEE. The V and J ends lost 7 bases and 2 bases respectively, with 12 bases between them. The CDR3 coding sequence is TGTGCCAGCCAGACAGGATTCAACACCGGGGAGCTGTTTTTT. Translation: CASQTGFNTGELFF.

J is TRBJ2-7 and V is TRBV5-1, with D uncertain. V lost 4 bases, J lost 5 bases, and 19 bases lay in between. CDR3 size: 15 residues. The germline V gene has CDR1 SGHRS and CDR2 YFSETQ. The CDR3 loop is CASSHGGLPFNEQYF. CDR3 nucleotide sequence: TGCGCCAGCAGCCATGGCGGTCTCCCTTTCAACGAGCAGTACTTC.

The V gene is TRBV7-3, the J gene TRBJ2-6; 9 bases fit TRBD1. The V segment lost 5 bases and the J segment 0 bases; nucleotides outside the gene matches: 8. The CDR3 length is 18 residues. The germline gives CDR1 SGHTA, CDR2 FQGTGA. The CDR3 DNA is TGTGCCAGCAGCCTGAGGGACAGGGATTACTCTGGGGCCAACGTCCTGACTTTC. This sequence encodes CASSLRDRDYSGANVLTF. The full variable domain, with the rest looked up from reference TRBV7-3 and TRBJ2-6, is GAGVSQTPSNKVTEKGKYVELRCDPISGHTALYWYRQSLGQGPEFLIYFQGTGAADDSGLPNDRFFAVRPEGSVSTLKIQRTERGDSAVYLCASSLRDRDYSGANVLTFGAGSRLTVL.

The chain couples TRBV28 to TRBJ2-1; 7 bases map to TRBD2. The V and J ends lost 10 bases and 8 bases, in that order; junction bases with no gene match: 11. Germline values: CDR1 MDHEN, CDR2 SYDVKM. The CDR3 consists of 13 residues. CDR3 in DNA: TGTGCCATCGGGGGGACTGTCTCCCATGAGCAGTTCTTC. Translation: CAIGGTVSHEQFF.

The chain has TRBV29-1 and TRBJ2-7; the match to TRBD1 covers 10 bases. The junction had 4 bases not matched to a gene; V was cut back by 1 base and J by 4 bases. The CDR3 consists of 14 residues. Germline CDR1 is SQVTM and CDR2 is ANQGSEA. As DNA, the CDR3 is TGCAGCGTTGAAGGTGGACAGGGGGGATACGAGCAGTACTTC. Translating gives CSVEGGQGGYEQYF.

This chain links TRBV11-2 with TRBJ2-5, with TRBD2 matching 8 bases. Germline assignment: CDR1 SGHAT and CDR2 FQNNGV. V lost 4 bases, J lost 5 bases, and 12 bases stayed unmatched. The CDR3 totals 16 residues. CDR3 amino acids: CASSSKSGSRGETQYF. In nucleotides, the CDR3 is TGTGCCAGCAGCTCCAAGAGCGGGAGCCGGGGGGAGACCCAGTACTTC.

This clone was detected once. The chain links TRBV28 to TRBJ1-4, with D unclear. This CDR3 comprises 11 residues. V gave up 7 bases and J gave up 5 bases, with 5 bases separating them. Germline CDR1 MDHEN, CDR2 SYDVKM. The DNA for the CDR3 is TGTGCCAGCAACAGAAATGAAAAACTGTTTTTT. Translation gives CASNRNEKLFF.

This clone was counted a single time. The chain combines TRBV4-1 with TRBJ2-7; 7 bases are shared with TRBD2. CDR1 and CDR2 from the germline V gene are MGHRA and YSYEKL. The CDR3 runs to 14 residues. The V segment lost 7 bases and the J segment 4 bases; nucleotides outside the gene matches: 10. The CDR3 loop is CASTTGLGGYEQYF. The CDR3, as DNA: TGCGCCAGCACCACAGGCCTCGGGGGGTACGAGCAGTACTTC.